A selection of T cell receptor beta chains follows, all from one sample in a study of shared clonotypes between healthy human individuals. The protocol was immunoSEQ multiplex PCR, while the TCRdb copy is restricted to in-frame clones and leaves out a portion. The sample lists over 2 million clones, around 96% occurring once. Sequences were obtained from naive CD8+ T cells sorted from blood. The receptors were sampled from a man aged 18 to 35 in good health. Each CDR3 is given with its conserved first and last residue. D genes are given only for firm matches. Rows give clone size only sometimes, using once, few, many, or a class for an expanded clone.

J | size | length | V | D | DNA | CDR3
TRBJ2-7 | . | 14 | TRBV30 | . | TGTGCCTGGAGTGTAATGGGACAACCCTACGAGCAGTACTTC | CAWSVMGQPYEQYF
TRBJ2-3 | . | 16 | TRBV5-4 | TRBD2 | TGTGCCAGCAGTTTATCTAGCGGGGTGATTTCAGATACGCAGTATTTT | CASSLSSGVISDTQYF
TRBJ2-7 | once | 16 | TRBV9 | TRBD1 | TGTGCCAGCAGCCTCCACCCCCGGGACAGATTCTACGAGCAGTACTTC | CASSLHPRDRFYEQYF
TRBJ2-7 | . | 14 | TRBV7-6 | . | TGTGCCAGCAGCTTAGCCCCGGGAACCTACGAGCAGTACTTC | CASSLAPGTYEQYF
TRBJ1-2 | . | 19 | TRBV5-5 | . | TGTGCCAGCAGCGACCCGTGGGGACGGAGATATCCGCCGTTATATGGCTACACCTTC | CASSDPWGRRYPPLYGYTF
TRBJ2-7 | . | 13 | TRBV2 | . | TGTGCCAGCAGTGGGAACTCAGCCTACGAGCAGTACTTC | CASSGNSAYEQYF
TRBJ2-1 | . | 13 | TRBV10-2 | . | TGCGCCAGCACGCGACTACTAAGCGATGAGCAGTTCTTC | CASTRLLSDEQFF
TRBJ1-1 | . | 14 | TRBV11-2 | TRBD1 | TGTGCCAGCGGGACAGGCCCCAAGAACACTGAAGCTTTCTTT | CASGTGPKNTEAFF
TRBJ1-3 | . | 18 | TRBV7-9 | . | TGTGCCAGCAGCTTAGGAGAATGGGTAGAGGGGAGAGTAGACACCATATATTTT | CASSLGEWVEGRVDTIYF
TRBJ2-7 | . | 15 | TRBV4-1 | . | TGCGCCAGCAGCCAAGATACGGGGGAGTCTTACGAGCAGTACTTC | CASSQDTGESYEQYF
TRBJ1-2 | . | 14 | TRBV27 | . | TGTGCCAGCAGGCTACGGGGGGCTGGGTTCGGCTACACCTTC | CASRLRGAGFGYTF
TRBJ2-1 | . | 16 | TRBV7-8 | . | TGTGCCAGCAGCCAAGGACCGGGACTCGCCTACAATGAGCAGTTCTTC | CASSQGPGLAYNEQFF
TRBJ1-2 | . | 14 | TRBV6-6 | TRBD1 | TGTGCCAGCAGTTACCGGACAGGGGATGGGGGCTACACCTTC | CASSYRTGDGGYTF
TRBJ2-7 | . | 13 | TRBV2 | . | TGTGCCAGCAGTGGGGGGACACGTTACGAGCAGTACTTC | CASSGGTRYEQYF
TRBJ2-3 | . | 12 | TRBV13 | . | TGTGCCAGCAGCTTAATCACAGATACGCAGTATTTT | CASSLITDTQYF
TRBJ2-3 | . | 14 | TRBV7-9 | . | TGTGCCAGCAGCTCGACTGCCATGACAGATACGCAGTATTTT | CASSSTAMTDTQYF
TRBJ2-1 | . | 14 | TRBV7-9 | . | TGTGCCAGCAGCTTAGCGGGGGGGCTCAATGAGCAGTTCTTC | CASSLAGGLNEQFF
TRBJ2-3 | . | 16 | TRBV5-5 | . | TGTGCCAGCAGCGCGGGGACTCTACGGAACACAGATACGCAGTATTTT | CASSAGTLRNTDTQYF
TRBJ2-1 | . | 16 | TRBV4-3 | TRBD2 | TGCGCCAGCAGCCAATTTAGCGGGAGCTCCTACAATGAGCAGTTCTTC | CASSQFSGSSYNEQFF
TRBJ2-7 | . | 15 | TRBV11-2 | . | TGTGCCAGCAGCTTAGGTCAGGCGAGCTCCTACGAGCAGTACTTC | CASSLGQASSYEQYF
TRBJ2-2 | . | 13 | TRBV6-5 | . | TGTGCCAGCAGTTACGCAGACACCGGGGAGCTGTTTTTT | CASSYADTGELFF
TRBJ1-6 | . | 15 | TRBV13 | . | TGTGCCAGCAGCTTAGGTGGGGGTCTAGGTTCACCCCTCCACTTT | CASSLGGGLGSPLHF
TRBJ2-3 | . | 15 | TRBV19 | . | TGTGCCAGTAGTATTGGCGGGACCAGCACAGATACGCAGTATTTT | CASSIGGTSTDTQYF
TRBJ2-1 | . | 14 | TRBV7-9 | TRBD2 | TGTGCCAGCAGCTCTCCAGCGGGGGGCAATGAGCAGTTCTTC | CASSSPAGGNEQFF
TRBJ1-2 | . | 15 | TRBV5-1 | . | TGCGCCAGCAGCGGGGATACAGTCTCTAACTATGGCTACACCTTC | CASSGDTVSNYGYTF
TRBJ2-2 | . | 15 | TRBV29-1 | TRBD1 | TGCAGCGGGACACCCCGGGACAGGCTAACCGGGGAGCTGTTTTTT | CSGTPRDRLTGELFF